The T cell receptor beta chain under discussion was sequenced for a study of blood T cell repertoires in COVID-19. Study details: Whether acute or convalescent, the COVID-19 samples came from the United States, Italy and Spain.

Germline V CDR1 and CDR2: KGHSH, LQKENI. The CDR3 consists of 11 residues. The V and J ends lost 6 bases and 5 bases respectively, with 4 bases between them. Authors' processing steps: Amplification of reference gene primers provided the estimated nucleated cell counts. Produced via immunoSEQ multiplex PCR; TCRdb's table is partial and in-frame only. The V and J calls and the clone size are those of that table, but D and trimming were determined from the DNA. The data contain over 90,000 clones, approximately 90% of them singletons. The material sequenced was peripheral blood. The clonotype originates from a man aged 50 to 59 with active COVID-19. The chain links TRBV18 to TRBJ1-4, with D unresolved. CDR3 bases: TGTGCCAGCTCGTTAAATGAAAAACTGTTTTTT. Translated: CASSLNEKLFF.